This TCR beta chain appears in the sequencing data of a study of cytomegalovirus exposure and HLA in healthy donors. Findings and caveats of the study: The Asian-associated ancestry cluster reportedly had fewer N-insertions than the approximately 650-donor mean in a later analysis.

60 Vbeta and 13 Jbeta primers were used in PCR. Some clones are missing from TCRdb's copy, which holds only in-frame ones; the method was immunoSEQ multiplex PCR. The repertoire consists of more than 150,000 clones, with 75% occurring once and the leading ten covering roughly 7.8%. V shed 2 bases and J 0 bases; nucleotides not matched to a gene: 9. Germline loops: CDR1 MDHEN, CDR2 SYDVKM. This CDR3 has 18 residues. Details on this clone: Its target is not known.

This TCR was sampled from a woman aged 40 to 50 in good health and CMV-seropositive. The source material was PBMCs. The chain couples TRBV28 to TRBJ2-3; 9 bases are shared with TRBD1. The CDR3 region has the DNA TGTGCCAGCAGTTTAGGCCGGGACAGGGCTAGGAGCACAGATACGCAGTATTTT. It is translated as CASSLGRDRARSTDTQYF.